This T cell receptor (beta chain) was documented in a study of blood T cell repertoires in COVID-19. Participants came from about 23 US areas, aged roughly 18 to 89 years. Participants had their cohort set by participant-reported clinical history. Cohort 3 recovery required two negative PCRs, clearance, or symptom resolution. This clone was seen more than once but under ten times. The CDR3 has 17 amino acids. Germline lookup yields CDR1 SGHVS and CDR2 FNYEAQ. Trimming took 1 base from V and 1 from J; bases not matched to a gene: 6. Original processing methods: Reference gene primer amplification yielded estimated nucleated cell counts. Only in-frame clones appear in the TCRdb table, and some are missing; sequencing was by immunoSEQ multiplex PCR. That table is the source of V, J and clone size, and D and trimming were worked out from the DNA. The data show a few hundred thousand clones, 82% seen once.

The sample was PBMCs or T cells enriched from blood (not recorded which). V and J are TRBV7-6 and TRBJ2-3; 9 positions match TRBD2. The clonotype was recovered from a woman aged 55-69 years who had recovered from COVID-19. The CDR3 bases are TGTGCCAGCAGCTTAGGGGTAGCGGGAGACGGCACAGATACGCAGTATTTT. Translating it yields CASSLGVAGDGTDTQYF.